This T cell receptor beta chain is from a study of blood T cell repertoires in COVID-19 (TCRdb year 2020). As for the study more broadly: Collaborator samples came from the United States, Italy and Spain and covered acute and convalescent phases of COVID-19. The material from the prospective study consisted of cDNA or gDNA derived from T cells, B-cell-depleted T cells, or PBMCs. The dataset comprised deeply sampled blood TCRbeta repertoires from subjects exposed to, actively infected with, or recovered from COVID-19. The repertoires were released in a freely available public database intended as a resource for research on the immune response to SARS-CoV-2. The samples were drawn from the first 160 participants of the ongoing ImmuneRACE study and from under 1,500 subjects provided by 6 global collaborators. A de-identified subject ID, COVID-19 status, age in years and sex were almost always included in the sample metadata. Where available, HLA class I and class II types were taken from metadata supplied by the sample provider and were not determined by assay-based typing. The research as a whole found: The amount of clinical and demographic metadata varied by source and participant and was provided uncurated.

The immunoSEQ Assay, a bias-controlled multiplex PCR, was used to amplify TCRbeta CDR3 regions from genomic DNA. The published analysis was carried out like this. The number of nucleated cells in each sample was estimated from the amplification of reference gene primers within the assay. Sequence reads were collapsed and filtered to measure the absolute abundance of every unique TCRbeta CDR3 rearrangement. For each sample, productive Simpson clonality was calculated as the square root of Simpson's diversity index across productive rearrangements. TCRdb took over this immuneACCESS table, retaining in-frame rearrangements with V and J assigned. Such tables are incomplete; in checked studies, under half of the missing clones stem from an unresolved V gene, and the remainder is unexplained. V and J calls and clone size come straight from that table; D and trimming were deduced from the DNA. The sample yields a few hundred thousand clones; about 90% were counted once. Approximately 2% of the sample lies in the top ten.

On this clone: The antigen it binds to is not known. Per-base quality was not reported, and no clone a single base away is much larger than it.

The collaborating institutions used their own protocols to collect whole blood in K2EDTA tubes. For TCRbeta analysis, collaborators shipped samples as frozen whole blood, isolated PBMCs, or DNA extracted from either of those sample types. The CDR3 holds 12 amino acids from the cysteine to the phenylalanine. Solely the CDR3 DNA is kept, with 36 bases framed from the first base. Per the germline V gene, SNHLY is the CDR1 and FYNNEI is the CDR2. The source is a man between 18 and 35 years old with active or convalescent COVID-19. The specimen was peripheral blood. This receptor chain uses TRBV2 and TRBJ2-3; 8 bases in the middle match TRBD2. The sequenced DNA is TGTGCGAGGCGGGAGGACACAGATACGCAGTATTTT. Its protein is CARREDTDTQYF.